This is a list of T cell receptor beta chains from one sample in a study of early T cells in non-severe SARS-CoV-2 infection. TCRdb re-called the 5' RACE reads through MiXCR, storing one row per CDR3 protein. The table lists 15,000 to 25,000 distinct CDR3 sequences, approximately 4.4% of them singletons. Material: whole blood. These receptors were obtained from an adult who was a healthcare worker with PCR-confirmed SARS-CoV-2 infection or an uninfected control (not recorded which). Each CDR3 is given with its conserved first and last residue. A D gene is named only where the DNA matches it firmly. Not every row has a clone size; where given, it reads once, few, many or a size class.

>TRBJ2-3|TRBV29-1|TRBD1|many|14
CSATGGLSTDTQYF
TGCAGCGCCACAGGGGGCCTCTCCACAGATACGCAGTATTTT
>TRBJ2-5|TRBV7-8|-|medium-sized|15
CASSLSPTTLETQYF
TGTGCCAGCAGCTTAAGTCCCACCACTCTAGAGACCCAGTACTTC
>TRBJ2-1|TRBV4-3|-|many|13
CASSQEWSGEQFF
TGCGCCAGCAGCCAAGAGTGGAGCGGTGAGCAGTTCTTC
>TRBJ1-2|TRBV4-1|-|many|15
CASSPSGRGDYGYTF
TGCGCCAGCAGCCCGTCGGGGCGGGGGGACTATGGCTACACCTTC
>TRBJ2-3|TRBV24-1|-|many|14
CATSDYIAPDTQYF
TGTGCCACCAGTGATTATATCGCCCCAGATACGCAGTATTTT
>TRBJ1-5|TRBV30|-|many|13
CAWAQNSNQPQHF
TGTGCCTGGGCACAGAATAGCAATCAGCCCCAGCATTTT
>TRBJ2-1|TRBV9|-|many|14
CASSVGGSYNEQFF
TGTGCCAGCAGCGTAGGGGGCTCCTACAATGAGCAGTTCTTC
>TRBJ1-1|TRBV18|-|many|12
CASSSSGDEAFF
TGTGCCAGCTCTTCATCGGGGGATGAGGCTTTCTTT
>TRBJ2-1|TRBV7-6|-|many|11
CASSSMGEQFF
TGTGCCAGCAGCTCGATGGGGGAGCAGTTCTTC
>TRBJ2-7|TRBV7-8|TRBD1|many|14
CASSSEDRGREQYF
TGTGCCAGCAGCTCCGAAGACAGGGGGCGCGAGCAGTACTTC
>TRBJ1-1|TRBV7-6|-|many|14
CASSLSSLGTEAFF
TGTGCCAGCAGCTTATCTTCCCTGGGGACTGAAGCTTTCTTT
>TRBJ1-1|TRBV27|-|medium-sized|13
CASSSGGNTEAFF
TGTGCCAGCAGTTCAGGCGGGAACACTGAAGCTTTCTTT
>TRBJ2-3|TRBV7-2|TRBD2|many|15
CASSPAGVTTDTQYF
TGTGCCAGCAGTCCCGCGGGGGTGACCACAGATACGCAGTATTTT
>TRBJ2-1|TRBV20-1|-|many|13
CSAGAPGGNEQFF
TGCAGTGCAGGCGCCCCCGGGGGCAATGAGCAGTTCTTC
>TRBJ2-4|TRBV11-2|-|many|12
CASSWEQGIQYF
TGTGCCAGCAGCTGGGAGCAGGGCATTCAGTACTTC
>TRBJ2-3|TRBV12-3/TRBV12-4|-|many|12
CASSSPTDTQYF
TGTGCCAGCAGTTCACCTACAGATACGCAGTATTTT
>TRBJ1-2|TRBV5-6|-|many|15
CASSLNMGANYGYTF
TGTGCCAGCAGCTTGAATATGGGCGCTAACTATGGCTACACCTTC
>TRBJ1-1|TRBV11-2|-|-|14
CASSSGGVRTEAFF
TGTGCCAGCAGCTCTGGGGGAGTAAGGACTGAAGCTTTCTTT
>TRBJ1-6|TRBV12-3/TRBV12-4|TRBD1|many|13
CASSWTGNSPLHF
TGTGCCAGCAGTTGGACAGGGAATTCACCCCTCCACTTT
>TRBJ1-3|TRBV18|-|-|16
CASSPGLRNSENTIYF
TGTGCCAGCTCACCGGGACTGCGGAACTCTGAAAACACCATATATTTT
>TRBJ2-3|TRBV4-2|TRBD2|many|16
CASSPASGGGADTQYF
TGTGCCAGCAGCCCCGCTAGCGGGGGAGGCGCAGATACGCAGTATTTT
>TRBJ1-2|TRBV5-1|-|medium-sized|16
CASSFAEGERSDGYTF
TGCGCCAGCAGCTTCGCCGAAGGGGAAAGGTCGGATGGCTACACCTTC
>TRBJ1-2|TRBV5-1|-|-|13
CASRPDAGDGYTF
TGCGCCAGCCGCCCCGACGCCGGGGATGGCTACACCTTC
>TRBJ2-7|TRBV7-2|-|many|12
CASSLGRYEQYF
TGTGCCAGCAGCTTGGGCCGGTACGAGCAGTACTTC
>TRBJ1-1|TRBV7-9|TRBD1|-|19
CASSLVFWRDRTMYTEAFF
TGTGCCAGCAGCTTAGTGTTTTGGCGGGACAGGACCATGTACACTGAAGCTTTCTTT
>TRBJ1-2|TRBV7-2|-|many|14
CASSHAGEKKGYTF
TGTGCCAGCAGCCACGCAGGGGAAAAGAAAGGCTACACCTTC
>TRBJ1-5|TRBV5-1|-|-|14
CASSIDGSNQPQHF
TGCGCCAGCAGTATTGACGGTAGCAATCAGCCCCAGCATTTT
>TRBJ2-2|TRBV4-1|-|-|16
CASSPGSLLSTGELFF
TGCGCCAGCAGCCCGGGATCGCTTTTGAGCACCGGGGAGCTGTTTTTT
>TRBJ2-2|TRBV11-3|-|few|14
CASSGGLNTGELFF
TGTGCCTCCTCCGGGGGGCTGAACACCGGGGAGCTGTTTTTT